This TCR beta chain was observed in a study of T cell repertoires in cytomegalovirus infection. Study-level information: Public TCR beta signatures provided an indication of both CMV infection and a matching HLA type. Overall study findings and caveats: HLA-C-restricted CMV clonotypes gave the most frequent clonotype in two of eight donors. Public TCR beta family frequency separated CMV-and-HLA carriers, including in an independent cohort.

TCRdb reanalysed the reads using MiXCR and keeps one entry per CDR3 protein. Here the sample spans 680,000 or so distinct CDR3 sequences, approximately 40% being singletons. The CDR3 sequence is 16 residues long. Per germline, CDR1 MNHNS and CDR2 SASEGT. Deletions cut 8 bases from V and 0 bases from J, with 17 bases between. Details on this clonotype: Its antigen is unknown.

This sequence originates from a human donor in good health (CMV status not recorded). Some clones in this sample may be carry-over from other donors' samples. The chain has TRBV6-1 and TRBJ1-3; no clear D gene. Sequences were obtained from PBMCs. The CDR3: CASGLAFGSSGNTIYF. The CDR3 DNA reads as TGTGCCAGCGGGTTAGCGTTTGGAAGCTCTGGAAACACCATATATTTT.